The clone carrying this T cell receptor beta chain was counted at least ten times. This sample is part of a study of T cells after yellow fever vaccination. The overall study: Preparation of fractions with low cell numbers was performed using SMART-Seq v4 Ultra Low Input. The study's findings and limits: At approximately 96% for CD4 and about 91% for CD8, most primary-vaccination clones showed up again after the booster. Although most clonotypes did not, a small share appeared in both CD4 and CD8 compartments.

MiXCR was run by TCRdb on the 5' RACE reads, yielding one entry per CDR3 protein. The repertoire holds roughly 85,000 distinct CDR3 sequences, with about an eighth as singletons. V lost 4 bases and J lost 2, with 8 bases in between. The CDR3 is 13 residues long. Germline CDR1 and CDR2: SQVTM and ANQGSEA. Sequencing was performed on CD8+ T cells not binding an NS4B(214-222) dextramer, sorted from PBMCs, taken approximately 22 days after the first yellow fever vaccination. The TCR originated in a man between 18 and 35 years old who received the YFV17D yellow fever vaccine. V usage is TRBV29-1 and J usage is TRBJ2-2; no firm D call. Here the CDR3 reads CSVATANTGELFF. DNA for the CDR3: TGCAGCGTTGCCACAGCTAACACCGGGGAGCTGTTTTTT.